A single sample gave rise to the 13 T cell receptor beta chains below, sequenced in a study of blood T cell repertoires in COVID-19. Sequencing was performed with immunoSEQ multiplex PCR; in TCRdb, only in-frame clones are kept and a portion is missing. The sample consists of some 180,000 clones, nearly 90% of them appearing once. Sequenced input: peripheral blood. Receptors originate from a man aged 60-69 years with active or convalescent COVID-19.

The chain combines TRBV19 with TRBJ1-5; D gene ambiguous. Germline V gene data show CDR1 as LNHDA and CDR2 as SQIVND (reference sequence). V lost 3 bases, J lost 0 bases, and 6 bases lay in between. This CDR3 comprises 14 residues. The DNA of the CDR3 is TGTGCCAGTAGTATTACCAGTAGCAATCAGCCCCAGCATTTT. Its protein product is CASSITSSNQPQHF.

V is TRBV27 and J is TRBJ2-7, with 7 bases fitting TRBD1. J gave up 1 base and V 5 bases, and 8 bases lay outside the gene matches. The CDR3 contains 15 residues. CDR1 and CDR2 from the germline V gene are MNHEY and SMNVEV (reference sequence). The CDR3 sequence: CASSPHSTGSYEQYF. The CDR3, as DNA: TGTGCCAGCAGTCCGCACTCGACAGGGTCCTACGAGCAGTACTTC.

V is TRBV6-5 and J is TRBJ1-1; TRBD1 aligns across 7 bases. This CDR3 has 14 residues. Germline V gene data show CDR1 as MNHEY and CDR2 as SVGAGI. V lost 5 bases, J lost 1 base, and 4 bases stayed unmatched. CDR3 sequence: CASSPDRENTEAFF. DNA of the CDR3: TGTGCCAGCAGTCCCGACAGGGAGAACACTGAAGCTTTCTTT.

This chain uses TRBV7-3 with TRBJ2-2; TRBD1 agrees at 8 bases. The CDR3 has 14 residues. CDR1 SGHTA and CDR2 FQGTGA come from the germline V gene. V shed 5 bases and J 7 bases; nucleotides not matched to a gene: 6. As DNA, the CDR3 is TGTGCCAGCAGCCAACCAGGGGGCGGCGGGGAGCTGTTTTTT. Protein sequence: CASSQPGGGGELFF.

This chain links TRBV7-8 with TRBJ2-3, with TRBD1 identical over 8 bases. This CDR3 has 14 amino acids. V dropped 5 bases and J dropped 14; count of bases not matched to a gene: 15. In germline, CDR1 is SGHVS, CDR2 FQNEAQ. The CDR3 loop is CASSVGGQALIGYF. The CDR3 DNA sequence: TGTGCCAGCAGCGTAGGGGGACAGGCACTTATTGGGTATTTT.

The chain has TRBV5-1 and TRBJ2-5; D possibly corresponds to TRBD2 (7 bases). CDR1 is SGHRS and CDR2 is YFSETQ in the germline V gene. V lost 2 bases to trimming and J lost 1 base, with 15 bases between them. The CDR3 contains 16 residues. The CDR3 loop is CASSLNTGGLQETQYF. The CDR3 nucleotides read TGCGCCAGCAGCTTAAATACGGGGGGCCTCCAAGAGACCCAGTACTTC.

This clone was seen only a few times. V is TRBV19 and J is TRBJ2-5; 12 bases are shared with TRBD2. Germline CDR1 reads LNHDA; CDR2 reads SQIVND (reference sequence). The V and J ends lost 10 bases and 1 base, in that order; junction bases with no gene match: 4. The CDR3 has 14 residues. CDR3 sequence reads: CATLLAGGQETQYF. CDR3 nucleotide sequence: TGTGCCACTTTACTAGCGGGGGGCCAAGAGACCCAGTACTTC.

The V and J genes are TRBV27 and TRBJ1-1; the D is unclear. This CDR3 has 15 amino acids. The ends were cut back, 7 bases at V and 7 bases at J, with 22 bases in the middle. The germline V gene encodes CDR1 MNHEY and CDR2 SMNVEV (reference sequence). This CDR3 is CASKKAAAPVNEAFF. DNA for the CDR3: TGTGCCAGCAAAAAGGCAGCGGCACCTGTTAATGAAGCTTTCTTT.

The chain carries TRBV2 and TRBJ2-2, with a possible D match to TRBD1 (6 bases). CDR1 is SNHLY, CDR2 FYNNEI, per germline. The CDR3 consists of 14 residues. V was cut by 7 bases and J by 1 base, with 10 bases left in between. The CDR3 DNA reads TGTGCCAGCACAGTACAGGGGAACACCGGGGAGCTGTTTTTT. It is translated as CASTVQGNTGELFF.

The rearrangement uses TRBV10-2 and TRBJ2-7; D possibly corresponds to TRBD2 (5 bases). CDR1 is WSHSY and CDR2 is SAAADI in the germline V gene. V gave up 7 bases and J gave up 6 bases, with 16 bases separating them. The CDR3 length is 13 residues. The CDR3 DNA is TGCGCCAGCATTCGCGAGGGTCTTCGCGAGCAGTACTTC. Protein: CASIREGLREQYF.

The V and J genes are TRBV29-1 and TRBJ2-2; the match to TRBD1 covers 9 bases. CDR1 is SQVTM and CDR2 is ANQGSEA in the germline V gene. With 6 bases clipped from V and 6 bases from J, the junction kept 14 bases outside the gene matches. The CDR3 sequence is 16 residues long. In DNA, the CDR3 is TGCAGCGTACGGAGGCTGGGACAGGGATTTGCCGGGGAGCTGTTTTTT. This gives the protein CSVRRLGQGFAGELFF.

In its sample, this clone was seen once. The J gene is TRBJ1-5, the V gene TRBV6-5; 11 nucleotides line up with TRBD1. The CDR3 runs to 15 residues. J was trimmed by 7 bases and V by 4 bases; bases with no gene match: 6. CDR1 and CDR2 (germline): MNHEY, SVGAGI. CDR3 sequence reads: CASSSGGTGGQPQHF. CDR3 coding DNA: TGTGCCAGCAGTTCGGGGGGGACAGGGGGGCAGCCCCAGCATTTT.

V is TRBV2 and J is TRBJ1-5; D not certain. The CDR3 totals 22 residues. Germline CDR1 and CDR2: SNHLY and FYNNEI. With 8 bases removed from V and 0 bases from J, the gap between germline ends came to 35 bases. CDR3 amino acids: CASPSEGYGMRWSEDSNQPQHF. The DNA of the CDR3 is TGTGCCAGCCCCAGTGAGGGTTACGGGATGCGATGGTCCGAAGATAGCAATCAGCCCCAGCATTTT. Together with reference TRBV2 and TRBJ1-5, the CDR3 gives the full variable domain: EPEVTQTPSHQVTQMGQEVILRCVPISNHLYFYWYRQILGQKVEFLVSFYNNEISEKSEIFDDQFSVERPDGSNFTLKIRSTKLEDSAMYFCASPSEGYGMRWSEDSNQPQHFGDGTRLSIL.